The 24 T cell receptor beta chains listed next were all sequenced from one sample in a study of CD8 T cells in Susac syndrome. Roughly 0.45 to 1 ug RNA was reverse transcribed with random hexamers. TCRdb redid the calling of the immunoSEQ multiplex PCR reads with MiXCR, one entry per CDR3 protein. The data show about 140,000 distinct CDR3 sequences, around 95% seen once. The sample was CD4+ T cells from PBMCs. The receptors were sampled from a human donor with Susac syndrome.

This CDR3 reads CSGNRGPEAFF. The CDR3 region has the DNA TGCAGCGGGAACAGGGGCCCCGAAGCTTTCTTT. The chain has TRBV29-1 and TRBJ1-1, with TRBD1 identical over 7 bases. The CDR3 runs 11 residues. V shed 7 bases and J 8 bases; nucleotides not matched to a gene: 7. The germline V gene encodes CDR1 SQVTM and CDR2 ANQGSEA.

A word on this clonotype: A read error may account for a junction end that differs from germline. This rearrangement joins TRBV7-8 to TRBJ2-2, with 9 bases matching TRBD1. Germline values: CDR1 SGHVS, CDR2 FQNEAQ. This CDR3 is 15 amino acids long. CDR3 bases: TGTGCCAGCAGCCTAGCCGGGACAGGGACCGGGGAGCTGTTTTTT. Residues: CASSLAGTGTGELFF.

This chain's CDR3 is CASTKPGNGYTF. CDR3 nucleotide sequence: TGTGCCAGCACAAAACCAGGGAATGGCTACACCTTC. The chain is built from TRBV6-1 and TRBJ1-2; TRBD1 is a possible D gene (5 bases). The V and J ends lost 7 bases and 6 bases respectively, with 12 bases between them. CDR1 is MNHNS, CDR2 SASEGT, per germline. This CDR3 has 12 amino acids.

The gene calls are TRBV19 and TRBJ2-1; TRBD2 matches 7 bases. This CDR3 contains 17 residues. Germline CDR1 is LNHDA and CDR2 is SQIVND (reference sequence). V was clipped by 1 base and J by 2 bases; unmatched bases: 8. CDR3 region: CASSIGGQLATYNEQFF. CDR3 nucleotide sequence: TGTGCCAGTAGTATAGGAGGTCAACTAGCGACCTACAATGAGCAGTTCTTC.

The rearrangement links TRBV12-3 or TRBV12-4 to TRBJ2-3, with TRBD1 matching over 9 bases. With V trimmed by 6 bases and J by 3 bases, 7 bases remained unmatched. CDR3 length equals 15 residues. The CDR3 nucleotides are TGTGCCAGCAGAAATCGGGACAGGGTAACAGATACGCAGTATTTT. Translating gives CASRNRDRVTDTQYF.

As DNA, the CDR3 is TGTGCCTGGAGCCTACAAGAGTCACCCCTCCACTTT. It codes for CAWSLQESPLHF. V gene TRBV30 combines with J gene TRBJ1-6; D uncertain. The CDR3 is 12 residues long. V shed 3 bases and J shed 10 bases, with 10 bases lying between them. Germline V gene sequence: CDR1 GTSNPN, CDR2 SVGIG (reference sequence).

The CDR3 loop is CASSEYGGSVTGELFF. In nucleotides, the CDR3 is TGTGCCAGCAGTGAATACGGGGGATCGGTCACCGGGGAGCTGTTTTTT. V is TRBV25-1 and J is TRBJ2-2, with D tentatively TRBD2 (6 bases). Germline CDR1 is MGHDK and CDR2 is SYGVNS. V shed 0 bases and J shed 4 bases, with 12 bases lying between them. This CDR3 contains 16 residues.

The chain employs TRBV28 and TRBJ1-6, with D perhaps TRBD1 (5 bases). The CDR3 is 16 residues long. Germline V lookup: CDR1 MDHEN, CDR2 SYDVKM. Trimming shortened V by 4 bases and J by 7 bases, and 17 bases separated the two germline ends. The CDR3 loop is CASSSPRGGRNSPLHF. The DNA for the CDR3 is TGTGCCAGCAGTTCCCCTCGGGGGGGAAGGAATTCACCCCTCCACTTT.

V usage is TRBV21-1 and J usage is TRBJ2-7; TRBD2 was called by the table and not checked on the DNA. TRBV21-1 is an annotated pseudogene. This CDR3 has 14 amino acids. The CDR3 reads CASSRGRARYEQYF. In nucleotides, the CDR3 is TGTGCCAGCAGCCGCGGGCGGGCCCGCTACGAGCAGTACTTC.

V is TRBV10-3 and J is TRBJ1-1; no definite D call. The CDR3 has 13 residues. The V end lost 6 bases, the J end lost 0 bases, and 8 bases lay between the germline ends. Germline-derived CDR1 and CDR2 are ENHRY and SYGVKD. The CDR3 is CAIRGRMNTEAFF. The CDR3 bases are TGTGCCATCAGGGGTCGGATGAACACTGAAGCTTTCTTT.

The chain carries TRBV30 and TRBJ2-7; 13 bases are shared with TRBD2. CDR1 GTSNPN and CDR2 SVGIG come from the germline V gene (reference sequence). Unmatched junction bases numbered 6, after V lost 2 bases and J lost 5 bases. CDR3 length: 15 amino acids. CDR3 DNA: TGTGCCTGGAGTCATGGACTAGCGGGAGTGGACGAGCAGTACTTC. This translates into CAWSHGLAGVDEQYF.

The rearrangement uses TRBV20-1 and TRBJ1-5, with 8 bases that match TRBD1. The CDR3 spans 15 residues. Germline V gene data show CDR1 as DFQATT and CDR2 as SNEGSKA (reference sequence). The V segment lost 2 bases and the J segment 3 bases; nucleotides outside the gene matches: 6. Written as DNA, the CDR3 is TGCAGTGCTAGAATGGCAGGGGGCCCCAATCAGCCCCAGCATTTT. Protein: CSARMAGGPNQPQHF.

The chain links TRBV30 to TRBJ1-5; TRBD1 is a possible D gene (6 bases). Between the trimmed V and J ends, which lost 0 bases and 10 bases, there was a span of 16 bases. Germline-derived CDR1 and CDR2 are GTSNPN and SVGIG (reference sequence). CDR3 length: 14 amino acids. DNA for the CDR3: TGTGCCTGGAGTGTGGGGGCAGGGGATAAACCCCAGCATTTT. Its translation is CAWSVGAGDKPQHF.

This sequence joins TRBV29-1 and TRBJ2-3; possibly TRBD1 or TRBD2 for D (6 bases each). Germline V CDR1 and CDR2: SQVTM, ANQGSEA. The CDR3 consists of 13 residues. Trimming shortened V by 6 bases and J by 2 bases, and 12 bases separated the two germline ends. This CDR3 is CSVNRGVTDTQYF. The CDR3 DNA reads as TGCAGCGTCAATAGGGGGGTCACAGATACGCAGTATTTT.

The chain is built from TRBV12-5 and TRBJ2-2; no clear D gene. V was trimmed by 0 bases and J by 5 bases, leaving 1 base between them. The CDR3 totals 12 residues. Germline V gene lookup returns CDR1 LGHNT and CDR2 FRNRAP. CDR3 protein: CASGLVTGELFF. The CDR3 bases are TGTGCTAGTGGTTTGGTTACCGGGGAGCTGTTTTTT.

With respect to this clonotype: The junction does not match germline at one end; this may be a read error. The rearrangement uses TRBV10-3 and TRBJ2-7, with D possibly being TRBD2 (6 bases). Germline values: CDR1 ENHRY, CDR2 SYGVKD. The CDR3 length is 12 residues. As DNA, the CDR3 is TGTGCCACCGCGGGGTTGGTGTACGAGCATTACTTC. Protein: CATAGLVYEHYF.

J is TRBJ2-1 and V is TRBV4-1, with TRBD2 matching 9 bases. V dropped 0 bases and J dropped 8; count of bases not matched to a gene: 8. This CDR3 region has 16 residues. Germline V gene data show CDR1 as MGHRA and CDR2 as YSYEKL. CDR3 DNA sequence: TGCGCCAGCAGCCAAGATCGAGCGGGAGGTTGGGATGAGCAGTTCTTC. It encodes CASSQDRAGGWDEQFF.

The chain uses TRBV20-1 and TRBJ2-5; the D gene is possibly TRBD2 (5 bases). Germline CDR1 and CDR2: DFQATT and SNEGSKA (reference sequence). The CDR3 has 13 residues. The V end lost 3 bases, the J end lost 1 base, and 9 bases lay between the germline ends. The CDR3 nucleotides read TGCAGTGCTAGCCGGAGCGGCCAAGAGACCCAGTACTTC. It yields the protein CSASRSGQETQYF.

V is TRBV12-3 or TRBV12-4 and J is TRBJ2-6; TRBD1 matches 10 bases. V trimming: 4 bases; J trimming: 0 bases; junction bases outside the gene matches: 9. This CDR3 comprises 19 residues. CDR3 nucleotide sequence: TGTGCCAGCAGTTCACCCCCCGGGACAGGGGCCTCTGGGGCCAACGTCCTGACTTTC. It codes for CASSSPPGTGASGANVLTF.

The genes are TRBV20-1 and TRBJ2-1; TRBD2 aligns across 13 bases. The CDR3 contains 17 residues. CDR1 and CDR2 (germline): DFQATT, SNEGSKA (reference sequence). Germline trimming cut 5 bases from V and 4 bases from J; bases unmatched to any gene: 11. The CDR3 spells CSASDGTGLAGYNEQFF. The CDR3 DNA reads as TGCAGTGCTTCGGACGGAACGGGACTAGCGGGGTACAATGAGCAGTTCTTC.

The chain recombines TRBV28 with TRBJ2-7; 7 bases align to TRBD1. Germline CDR1 reads MDHEN; CDR2 reads SYDVKM. This CDR3 contains 15 residues. J was trimmed by 4 bases and V by 4 bases; bases with no gene match: 10. CDR3 region: CASSSYVDRSYEQYF. The CDR3, as DNA: TGTGCCAGCAGTTCATATGTGGACAGGTCATACGAGCAGTACTTC.

This clonotype appeared once. The chain links TRBV2 to TRBJ2-5; D gene uncertain. Germline V gene data show CDR1 as SNHLY and CDR2 as FYNNEI. The CDR3 contains 11 residues. V was shortened by 6 bases and J by 5 bases, with 7 bases between the two germline ends. The CDR3 region has the DNA TGTGCCAGCAGGGTGTCGGAGACCCAGTACTTC. This gives the protein CASRVSETQYF.

V is TRBV4-2 and J is TRBJ2-7; 7 bases fit TRBD2. The V gene end was trimmed by 1 base and the J gene end by 0 bases; junction bases not matched to a gene: 6. Germline lookup yields CDR1 LGHNA and CDR2 YNFKEQ. The CDR3 sequence is 16 residues long. The CDR3 loop reads CASSQGWGGISYEQYF. The CDR3 region has the DNA TGTGCCAGCAGCCAAGGGTGGGGGGGGATCTCCTACGAGCAGTACTTC.

This clonotype was counted a single time. V and J are TRBV6-1 and TRBJ1-2; no definite D call. The length of the CDR3 is 18 residues. V lost 7 bases, J lost 2 bases, and 26 bases lay in between. CDR1 MNHNS and CDR2 SASEGT come from the germline V gene. This CDR3 reads CASNNAHSPKPVNYGYTF. The CDR3 DNA sequence: TGTGCCAGCAACAATGCCCATAGCCCCAAGCCGGTAAACTATGGCTACACCTTC.